A selection of T cell receptor beta chains follows, all from one sample in a study of shared clonotypes between healthy human individuals. Data came from immunoSEQ multiplex PCR; TCRdb stores just in-frame clones and leaves some out. Of some 2,500,000 clones in the sample, roughly 93% were seen once. The sequencing input was naive CD4+ T cells from PBMCs. The receptor source for this set is a man between 18 and 35 years old in good health. Some clones in this sample may be carry-over from other donors' samples. Both conserved end residues are part of each CDR3. Fields, in order: CDR3 DNA, CDR3 protein, J gene, V gene, D gene, clone size. A D gene is named only where the DNA matches it firmly. Expanded clones get a size class; other rows say once, few or many, or leave the size out.

cdr3_nt: TGTGCCAGCAACCCCCGGTCTTATGGCTACACCTTC
cdr3_aa: CASNPRSYGYTF
j_call: TRBJ1-2
v_call: TRBV6-1
d_call: .
clone_size: .

cdr3_nt: TGCGCCAGCAGCTTGAGGCAGCCCCCAGATACGCAGTATTTT
cdr3_aa: CASSLRQPPDTQYF
j_call: TRBJ2-3
v_call: TRBV5-1
d_call: .
clone_size: .

cdr3_nt: TGTGCCAGCCGGTCCGGGACTAGCTTCGGCGAGCAGTACTTC
cdr3_aa: CASRSGTSFGEQYF
j_call: TRBJ2-7
v_call: TRBV19
d_call: TRBD2
clone_size: .

cdr3_nt: TGTGCCAGCAGTGAAGGGTCGGGGAGTCAGCCCCAGCATTTT
cdr3_aa: CASSEGSGSQPQHF
j_call: TRBJ1-5
v_call: TRBV2
d_call: .
clone_size: .

cdr3_nt: TGTGCCAGCAGCGCGGGGTCGAGCGAAGGCACAGATACGCAGTATTTT
cdr3_aa: CASSAGSSEGTDTQYF
j_call: TRBJ2-3
v_call: TRBV5-4
d_call: .
clone_size: .

cdr3_nt: TGTGCCAGCACCCCTCGGGGTAACGAGCAGTACTTC
cdr3_aa: CASTPRGNEQYF
j_call: TRBJ2-7
v_call: TRBV28
d_call: .
clone_size: .

cdr3_nt: TGCGCCAGCAGCTTGTCCCTAGCCGATAACGAGCAGTACTTC
cdr3_aa: CASSLSLADNEQYF
j_call: TRBJ2-7
v_call: TRBV5-1
d_call: .
clone_size: .

cdr3_nt: TGTGCCAGTAGTGGACAGGGGGCTGGAAACACCATATATTTT
cdr3_aa: CASSGQGAGNTIYF
j_call: TRBJ1-3
v_call: TRBV19
d_call: TRBD1
clone_size: .

cdr3_nt: TGCGCCAGCAGCAGGGGCACAACTAATGAAAAACTGTTTTTT
cdr3_aa: CASSRGTTNEKLFF
j_call: TRBJ1-4
v_call: TRBV5-1
d_call: .
clone_size: .

cdr3_nt: TGTGCCAGCAGCTCCGGGGGGACCACAAACACCGGGGAGCTGTTTTTT
cdr3_aa: CASSSGGTTNTGELFF
j_call: TRBJ2-2
v_call: TRBV7-9
d_call: TRBD2
clone_size: .

cdr3_nt: TGCGCCAGCAGCTTGGAGCCCTCAGAGGGCTACACCTTC
cdr3_aa: CASSLEPSEGYTF
j_call: TRBJ1-2
v_call: TRBV5-1
d_call: .
clone_size: few

cdr3_nt: TGTGCCAGCAGTGAGTTGGCGGGCCTTTGCACTGAAGCTTTCTTT
cdr3_aa: CASSELAGLCTEAFF
j_call: TRBJ1-1
v_call: TRBV25-1
d_call: .
clone_size: .

cdr3_nt: TGTGCCAGCAGCTTGGTAGGGCATGGTAACGAGCAGTACTTC
cdr3_aa: CASSLVGHGNEQYF
j_call: TRBJ2-7
v_call: TRBV5-4
d_call: .
clone_size: .

cdr3_nt: TGTGCCAGCAGCTCGTGGGACTCTAACACCGGGGAGCTGTTTTTT
cdr3_aa: CASSSWDSNTGELFF
j_call: TRBJ2-2
v_call: TRBV7-3
d_call: .
clone_size: .

cdr3_nt: TGTGCCAGCAGCTTCACTGGCCAGGGCACTGAAGCTTTCTTT
cdr3_aa: CASSFTGQGTEAFF
j_call: TRBJ1-1
v_call: TRBV7-8
d_call: .
clone_size: .

cdr3_nt: TGTGCCAGCAGCCCCGACTACAACACAGATACGCAGTATTTT
cdr3_aa: CASSPDYNTDTQYF
j_call: TRBJ2-3
v_call: TRBV2
d_call: .
clone_size: .

cdr3_nt: TGTGCCAGCAGCTTAGCCCGAGACGCGGGAGTAAAAGATACGCAGTATTTT
cdr3_aa: CASSLARDAGVKDTQYF
j_call: TRBJ2-3
v_call: TRBV7-9
d_call: TRBD2
clone_size: .

cdr3_nt: TGTGCCATCAGCCTTCAGGGGATCGGCACTGAAGCTTTCTTT
cdr3_aa: CAISLQGIGTEAFF
j_call: TRBJ1-1
v_call: TRBV10-3
d_call: .
clone_size: .

cdr3_nt: TGTGCCACCCGTGGACAGGCTAACACCGGGGAGCTGTTTTTT
cdr3_aa: CATRGQANTGELFF
j_call: TRBJ2-2
v_call: TRBV18
d_call: TRBD1
clone_size: few

cdr3_nt: TGTGCGACCACAGGGTTCTATGGCTACACCTTC
cdr3_aa: CATTGFYGYTF
j_call: TRBJ1-2
v_call: TRBV2
d_call: .
clone_size: .

cdr3_nt: TGTGCCAGCAGCTTATTGGCCACTAGCACAGATACGCAGTATTTT
cdr3_aa: CASSLLATSTDTQYF
j_call: TRBJ2-3
v_call: TRBV7-3
d_call: .
clone_size: .

cdr3_nt: TGTGCCAGCGGGGACAGGGGTAGCACAGATACGCAGTATTTT
cdr3_aa: CASGDRGSTDTQYF
j_call: TRBJ2-3
v_call: TRBV6-1
d_call: TRBD1
clone_size: .

cdr3_nt: TGTGCCAGCAGCCCATTAGCGGGAATCCCACTCGAGCAGTACTTC
cdr3_aa: CASSPLAGIPLEQYF
j_call: TRBJ2-7
v_call: TRBV14
d_call: TRBD2
clone_size: .

cdr3_nt: TGTGCCAGCAGCTACCCCGGATTTCTAGGGGACACCGGGGAGCTGTTTTTT
cdr3_aa: CASSYPGFLGDTGELFF
j_call: TRBJ2-2
v_call: TRBV14
d_call: .
clone_size: .

cdr3_nt: TGTGCCAGCAGCCAAGCTGGGATAAGCCAGACCCAGTACTTC
cdr3_aa: CASSQAGISQTQYF
j_call: TRBJ2-5
v_call: TRBV11-2
d_call: .
clone_size: once

cdr3_nt: TGTGCCAGCAGTTTGCCGGACCCTACGACCTCACGGGCTTTCTTT
cdr3_aa: CASSLPDPTTSRAFF
j_call: TRBJ1-1
v_call: TRBV28
d_call: .
clone_size: .

cdr3_nt: TGTGCCAGCAGTTTGTCCGGGGGGGCCTACAATGAGCAGTTCTTC
cdr3_aa: CASSLSGGAYNEQFF
j_call: TRBJ2-1
v_call: TRBV28
d_call: TRBD2
clone_size: .

cdr3_nt: TGTGCCAGCAGCGCTCGGACTCTTGCCCACGCCGGGGAGCTGTTTTTT
cdr3_aa: CASSARTLAHAGELFF
j_call: TRBJ2-2
v_call: TRBV7-7
d_call: .
clone_size: .

cdr3_nt: TGTGCCAGCAGACGACAGGGTGGAGAGACCCAGTACTTC
cdr3_aa: CASRRQGGETQYF
j_call: TRBJ2-5
v_call: TRBV6-5
d_call: TRBD1
clone_size: once

cdr3_nt: TGTGCCAGCAGCCTGGGACGCCATTGGCCGAACTTC
cdr3_aa: CASSLGRHWPNF
j_call: TRBJ2-5
v_call: TRBV11-2
d_call: .
clone_size: .

cdr3_nt: TGTGCCACCAGCAGAGACTTTGATTCGGGCAATGAGCAGTTCTTC
cdr3_aa: CATSRDFDSGNEQFF
j_call: TRBJ2-1
v_call: TRBV15
d_call: .
clone_size: .

cdr3_nt: TGTGCCAGCAGGGGGACAGGGACCTACGAGCAGTACTTC
cdr3_aa: CASRGTGTYEQYF
j_call: TRBJ2-7
v_call: TRBV11-2
d_call: TRBD1
clone_size: .

cdr3_nt: TGTGCCAGCAGCTTAGGACAGGGCCGAGGTACTGAAGCTTTCTTT
cdr3_aa: CASSLGQGRGTEAFF
j_call: TRBJ1-1
v_call: TRBV7-9
d_call: TRBD1
clone_size: .

cdr3_nt: TGTGCCAGCAGTTTCTCTAGCGGGATCAACGAGCAGTACTTC
cdr3_aa: CASSFSSGINEQYF
j_call: TRBJ2-7
v_call: TRBV6-5
d_call: TRBD2
clone_size: .

cdr3_nt: TGTGCCAGTAGCCTTGGAGGGACAGCCCTAGCGTATGGCTACACCTTC
cdr3_aa: CASSLGGTALAYGYTF
j_call: TRBJ1-2
v_call: TRBV19
d_call: TRBD1
clone_size: .

cdr3_nt: TGTGCCAGCAGTTCTTGGGGTGTCAGGGGGCCAGATACGCAGTATTTT
cdr3_aa: CASSSWGVRGPDTQYF
j_call: TRBJ2-3
v_call: TRBV28
d_call: TRBD1
clone_size: .

cdr3_nt: TGCAGCGTTGAGGTCAGGGACAGGGCATTATTGGGCTACACCTTC
cdr3_aa: CSVEVRDRALLGYTF
j_call: TRBJ1-2
v_call: TRBV29-1
d_call: TRBD1
clone_size: .